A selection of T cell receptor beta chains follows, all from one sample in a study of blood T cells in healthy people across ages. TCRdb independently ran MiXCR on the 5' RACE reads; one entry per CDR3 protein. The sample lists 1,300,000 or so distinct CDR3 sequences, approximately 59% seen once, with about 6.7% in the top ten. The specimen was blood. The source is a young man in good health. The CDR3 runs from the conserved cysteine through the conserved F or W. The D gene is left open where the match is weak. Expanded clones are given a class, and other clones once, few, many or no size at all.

TGTGCCAGCACCTCTGGAGGGGCATGGGAGACCCAGTTCTTC,CASTSGGAWETQFF,-,-,TRBJ2-1,TRBV7-2
TGTGCCAGCAGCCAAGTGGGGCGAAAGAACGAGCAGTACTTC,CASSQVGRKNEQYF,-,-,TRBJ2-7,TRBV4-2
TGTGCCCCTGTCTCCGGGACACTCTATGGCTACACCTTC,CAPVSGTLYGYTF,-,-,TRBJ1-2,TRBV19
TGTGCCAGCAGCCCCTATTTGGCGATGAACACTGAAGCTTTCTTT,CASSPYLAMNTEAFF,-,few,TRBJ1-1,TRBV9
TGTGCCACCAGCAGAGATCGGGGCAGTCAAGAGACCCAGTACTTC,CATSRDRGSQETQYF,-,-,TRBJ2-5,TRBV15
TGTGCCAGCAGCGACATGTGGGAGCAGTACTTC,CASSDMWEQYF,-,-,TRBJ2-4,TRBV5-5
TGCAGCGTTGTGTTGGCTTTCCCGGGACGCACCTACGAGCAGTACTTC,CSVVLAFPGRTYEQYF,-,-,TRBJ2-7,TRBV29-1
TGTGCCACCAGCACAAAATCCTCAGGGGGCTACACCTTC,CATSTKSSGGYTF,-,many,TRBJ1-2,TRBV15
TGCAGTGCTAGAATTGTCCGGGGCTCCTACGAGCAGTACTTC,CSARIVRGSYEQYF,-,-,TRBJ2-7,TRBV20-1
TGTGCCAGCAGTTCAACAGGGGGCATGGATGAAAAACTGTTTTTT,CASSSTGGMDEKLFF,TRBD1,few,TRBJ1-4,TRBV6-6
TGTGCCAGCGTCTCAGTTTTGGACACTGAAGCTTTCTTT,CASVSVLDTEAFF,-,-,TRBJ1-1,TRBV6-5
TGTGCCAGCATCTCGGGTACGCAGTATTTT,CASISGTQYF,-,-,TRBJ2-3,TRBV2
TGTGCCAGCAGTCCGGTCCGGTACGAGCAGTACTTC,CASSPVRYEQYF,-,-,TRBJ2-7,TRBV6-2/TRBV6-3
TGTGCCAGCAGCCCGACAGGGGCGAGCTACACCTTC,CASSPTGASYTF,TRBD1,-,TRBJ1-2,TRBV11-2
TGTGCCAGCAGTTACTCTGTTTGGGGGACCCATAACTATGGCTACACCTTC,CASSYSVWGTHNYGYTF,-,once,TRBJ1-2,TRBV6-5
TGTGCCAGCGAGCCGGACTACGAGCAGTACTTC,CASEPDYEQYF,-,-,TRBJ2-7,TRBV15
TGTGCCAGCAGCTGGACAGGGCGGGGTGAGCAGTTCTTC,CASSWTGRGEQFF,TRBD1,once,TRBJ2-1,TRBV7-9
TGTGCCAGCAGCCCGCAGCAATATAGCAATCAGCCCCAGCATTTT,CASSPQQYSNQPQHF,-,-,TRBJ1-5,TRBV27
TGCGCCAGCAGCGAAACCGGGACACCACTCCAAGAGACCCAGTACTTC,CASSETGTPLQETQYF,-,-,TRBJ2-5,TRBV4-1
TGTGCCAGCAGTGTCGTCACTAATGAAAAACTGTTTTTT,CASSVVTNEKLFF,-,-,TRBJ1-4,TRBV27
TGTGCCAGCATGACCCTTGGGGGCCAAGAGACCCAGTACTTC,CASMTLGGQETQYF,-,-,TRBJ2-5,TRBV6-6
TGCAGCGTTGAAGATTCATCGGGGCAGGCACTAATAGATACGCAGTATTTT,CSVEDSSGQALIDTQYF,-,-,TRBJ2-3,TRBV29-1
TGCAGCGGCCAACTAGCCAATGAGCAGTTCTTC,CSGQLANEQFF,-,many,TRBJ2-1,TRBV29-1
TGTGCCAGCAGAGACAGACAGGTGACTGAAGCTTTCTTT,CASRDRQVTEAFF,-,-,TRBJ1-1,TRBV6-6